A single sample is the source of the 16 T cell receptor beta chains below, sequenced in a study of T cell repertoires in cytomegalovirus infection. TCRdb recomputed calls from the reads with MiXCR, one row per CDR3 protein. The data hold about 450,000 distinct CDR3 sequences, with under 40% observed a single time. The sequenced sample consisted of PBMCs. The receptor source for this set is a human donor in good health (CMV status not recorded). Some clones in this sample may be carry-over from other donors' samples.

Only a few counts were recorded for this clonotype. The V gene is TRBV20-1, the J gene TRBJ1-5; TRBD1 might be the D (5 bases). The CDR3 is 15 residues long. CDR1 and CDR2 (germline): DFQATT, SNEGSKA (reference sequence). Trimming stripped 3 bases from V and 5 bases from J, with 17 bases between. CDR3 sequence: CSASRPARGDQPQHF. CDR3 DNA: TGCAGTGCTAGTCGTCCGGCTAGGGGTGATCAGCCCCAGCATTTT.

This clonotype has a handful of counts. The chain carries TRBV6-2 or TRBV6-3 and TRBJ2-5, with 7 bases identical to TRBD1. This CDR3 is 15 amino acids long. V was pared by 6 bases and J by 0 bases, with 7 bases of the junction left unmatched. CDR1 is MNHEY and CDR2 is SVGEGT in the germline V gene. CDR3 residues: CASRDRTGDQETQYF. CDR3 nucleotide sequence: TGTGCCAGCAGAGATCGGACAGGAGACCAAGAGACCCAGTACTTC.

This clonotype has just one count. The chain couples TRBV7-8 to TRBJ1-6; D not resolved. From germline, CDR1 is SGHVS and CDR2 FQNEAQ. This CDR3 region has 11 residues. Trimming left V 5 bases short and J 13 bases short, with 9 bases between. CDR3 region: CASSLCRPLHF. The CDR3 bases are TGTGCCAGCAGCCTTTGTCGGCCCCTCCACTTT.

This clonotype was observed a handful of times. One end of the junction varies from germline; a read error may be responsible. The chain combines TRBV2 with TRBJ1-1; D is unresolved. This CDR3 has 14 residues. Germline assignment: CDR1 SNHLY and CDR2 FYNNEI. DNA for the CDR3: TGTGCCAGCCGCGGTCCGGCCATGAACACTGAGGCTTTCTTT. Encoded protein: CASRGPAMNTEAFF.

CDR3: CSARSEYFELGRENQPQHF. In nucleotides, the CDR3 is TGCAGTGCTAGGAGTGAATACTTTGAATTGGGCAGAGAAAATCAGCCCCAGCATTTT. This chain uses TRBV20-1 with TRBJ1-5; D is ambiguous. Germline V lookup: CDR1 DFQATT, CDR2 SNEGSKA (reference sequence). V was trimmed by 3 bases and J by 4 bases, leaving 28 bases between them. The CDR3 has 19 residues.

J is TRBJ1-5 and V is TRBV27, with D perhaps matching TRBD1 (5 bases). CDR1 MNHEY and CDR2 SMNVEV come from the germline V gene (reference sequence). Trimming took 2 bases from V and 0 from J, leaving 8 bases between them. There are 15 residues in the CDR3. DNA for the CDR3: TGTGCCAGCAGTTTAGGGGGTCCTAGCAATCAGCCCCAGCATTTT. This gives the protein CASSLGGPSNQPQHF.

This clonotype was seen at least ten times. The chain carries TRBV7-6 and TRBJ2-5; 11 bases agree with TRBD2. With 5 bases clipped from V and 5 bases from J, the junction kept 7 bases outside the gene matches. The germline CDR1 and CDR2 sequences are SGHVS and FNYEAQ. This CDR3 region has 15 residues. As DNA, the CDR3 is TGTGCCAGCAGCGGTAGCGGGGGGGCCTGGGAGACCCAGTACTTC. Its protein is CASSGSGGAWETQYF. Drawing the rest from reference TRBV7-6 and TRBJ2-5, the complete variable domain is GAGVSQSPRYKVTKRGQDVALRCDPISGHVSLYWYRQALGQGPEFLTYFNYEAQQDKSGLPNDRFSAERPEGSISTLTIQRTEQRDSAMYRCASSGSGGAWETQYFGPGTRLLVL.

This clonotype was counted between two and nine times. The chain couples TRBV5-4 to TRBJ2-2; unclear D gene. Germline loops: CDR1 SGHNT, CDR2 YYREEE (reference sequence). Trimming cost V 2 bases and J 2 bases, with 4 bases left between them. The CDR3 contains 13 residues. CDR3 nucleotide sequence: TGTGCCAGCAGCTTCGATAACACCGGGGAGCTGTTTTTT. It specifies CASSFDNTGELFF.

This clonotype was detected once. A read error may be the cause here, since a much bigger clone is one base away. The CDR3 nucleotides are TGTGCCAGCAGTCAAATGTATGGGAAGGGAGAGAACCAGTACTTC. Protein product: CASSQMYGKGENQYF. The V gene is TRBV6-1, the J gene TRBJ2-5; D possibly corresponds to TRBD2 (5 bases). The CDR3 length is 15 residues. Germline V lookup: CDR1 MNHNS, CDR2 SASEGT.

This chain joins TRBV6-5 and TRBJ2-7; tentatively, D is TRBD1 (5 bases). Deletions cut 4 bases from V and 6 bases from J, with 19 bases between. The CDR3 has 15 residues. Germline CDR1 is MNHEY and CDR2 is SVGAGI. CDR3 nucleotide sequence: TGTGCCAGCAGTTGGACGACAGACCTCTCCCGCGAGCAGTACTTC. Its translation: CASSWTTDLSREQYF.

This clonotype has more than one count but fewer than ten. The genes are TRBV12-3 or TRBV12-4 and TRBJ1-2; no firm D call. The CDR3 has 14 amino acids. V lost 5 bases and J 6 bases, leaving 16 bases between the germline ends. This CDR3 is CASSTRLEANGYTF. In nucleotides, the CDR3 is TGTGCCAGCAGTACGCGACTGGAAGCTAATGGCTACACCTTC.

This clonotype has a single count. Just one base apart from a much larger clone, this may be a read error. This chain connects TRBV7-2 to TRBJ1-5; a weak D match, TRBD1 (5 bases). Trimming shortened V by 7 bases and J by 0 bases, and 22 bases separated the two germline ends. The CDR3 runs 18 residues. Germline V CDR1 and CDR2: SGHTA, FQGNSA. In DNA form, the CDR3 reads TGTGCCAGCATCCTTCGCTGGGGCAGGAACATTAGCAATCAGCCCCAGCATTTT. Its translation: CASILRWGRNISNQPQHF.

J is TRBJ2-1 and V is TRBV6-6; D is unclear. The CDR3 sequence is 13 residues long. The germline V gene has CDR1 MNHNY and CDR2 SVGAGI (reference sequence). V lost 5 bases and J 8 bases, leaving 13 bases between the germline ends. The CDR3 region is CASSQIEWDEQFF. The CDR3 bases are TGTGCCAGCAGTCAAATCGAGTGGGATGAGCAGTTCTTC.

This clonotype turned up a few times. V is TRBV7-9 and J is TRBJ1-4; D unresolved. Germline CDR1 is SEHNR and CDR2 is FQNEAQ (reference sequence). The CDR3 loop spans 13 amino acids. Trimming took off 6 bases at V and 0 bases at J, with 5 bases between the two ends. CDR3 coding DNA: TGTGCCAGCAGTTACACAACTAATGAAAAACTGTTTTTT. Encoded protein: CASSYTTNEKLFF.

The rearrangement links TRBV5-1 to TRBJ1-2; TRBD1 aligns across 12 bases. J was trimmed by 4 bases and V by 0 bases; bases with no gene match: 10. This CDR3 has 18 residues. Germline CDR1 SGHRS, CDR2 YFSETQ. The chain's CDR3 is CASSLASVGTGGLYGYTF. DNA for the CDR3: TGCGCCAGCAGCTTGGCCAGTGTCGGGACAGGGGGCCTCTATGGCTACACCTTC.

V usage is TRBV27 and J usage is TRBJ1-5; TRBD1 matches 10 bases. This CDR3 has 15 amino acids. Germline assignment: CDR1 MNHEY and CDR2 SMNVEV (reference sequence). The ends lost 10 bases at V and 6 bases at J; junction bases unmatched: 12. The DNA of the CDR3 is TGTGCCACCGGACGCGGGACAGGGGACAGTCAGCCCCAGCATTTT. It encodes CATGRGTGDSQPQHF.